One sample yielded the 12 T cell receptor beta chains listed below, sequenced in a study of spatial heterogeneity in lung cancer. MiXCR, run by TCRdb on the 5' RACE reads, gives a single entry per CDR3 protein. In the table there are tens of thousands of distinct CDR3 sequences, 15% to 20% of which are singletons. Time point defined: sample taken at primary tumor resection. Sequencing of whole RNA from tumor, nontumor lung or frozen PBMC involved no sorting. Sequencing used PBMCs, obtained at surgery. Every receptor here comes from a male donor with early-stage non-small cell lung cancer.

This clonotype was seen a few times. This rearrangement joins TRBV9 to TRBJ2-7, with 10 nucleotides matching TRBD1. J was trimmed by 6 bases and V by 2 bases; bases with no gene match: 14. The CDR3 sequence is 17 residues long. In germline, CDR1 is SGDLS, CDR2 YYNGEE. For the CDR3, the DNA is TGTGCCAGCAGCGTGGGCGGATCCGGGACAGGGGTCCTCGAGCAGTACTTC. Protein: CASSVGGSGTGVLEQYF.

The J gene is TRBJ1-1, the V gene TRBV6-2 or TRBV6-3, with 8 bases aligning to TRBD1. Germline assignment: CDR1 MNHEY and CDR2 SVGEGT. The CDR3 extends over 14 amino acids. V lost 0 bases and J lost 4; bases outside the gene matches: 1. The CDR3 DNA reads TGTGCCAGCAGTTACTCGACAGGGGTCACTGAAGCTTTCTTT. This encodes CASSYSTGVTEAFF.

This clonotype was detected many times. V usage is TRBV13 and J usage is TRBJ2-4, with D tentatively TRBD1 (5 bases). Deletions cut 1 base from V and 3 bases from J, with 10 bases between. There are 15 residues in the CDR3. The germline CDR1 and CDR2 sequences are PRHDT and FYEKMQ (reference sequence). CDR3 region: CASSLAGIGKNIQYF. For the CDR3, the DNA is TGTGCCAGCAGCTTAGCAGGGATCGGCAAAAACATTCAGTACTTC.

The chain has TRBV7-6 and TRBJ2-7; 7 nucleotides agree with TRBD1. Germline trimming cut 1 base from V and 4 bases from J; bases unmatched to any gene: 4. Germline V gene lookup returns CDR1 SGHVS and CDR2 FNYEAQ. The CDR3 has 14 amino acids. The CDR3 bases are TGTGCCAGCAGCTTAGTGAGGGGGCAGTACGAGCAGTACTTC. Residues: CASSLVRGQYEQYF.

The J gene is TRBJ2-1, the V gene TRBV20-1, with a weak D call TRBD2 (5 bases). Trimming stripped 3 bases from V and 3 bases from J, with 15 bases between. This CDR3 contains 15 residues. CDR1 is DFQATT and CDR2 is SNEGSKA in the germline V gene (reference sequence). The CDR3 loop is CSASPARTDYNEQFF. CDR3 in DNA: TGCAGTGCTAGTCCCGCCAGGACTGACTACAATGAGCAGTTCTTC.

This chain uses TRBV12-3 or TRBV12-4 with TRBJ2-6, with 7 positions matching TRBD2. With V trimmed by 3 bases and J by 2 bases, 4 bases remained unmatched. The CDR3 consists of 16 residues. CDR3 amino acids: CASSFMGGTGANVLTF. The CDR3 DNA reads TGTGCCAGCAGTTTCATGGGGGGGACTGGGGCCAACGTCCTGACTTTC.

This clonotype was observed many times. The CDR3 loop reads CASSASGTHATNEKLFF. The CDR3 DNA follows: TGCGCCAGCAGCGCCTCCGGGACACACGCAACTAATGAAAAACTGTTTTTT. V gene TRBV5-1 combines with J gene TRBJ1-4, with a possible D match to TRBD1 (6 bases). This CDR3 has 17 residues. V gave up 4 bases and J gave up 0 bases, with 16 bases separating them. Germline assignment: CDR1 SGHRS and CDR2 YFSETQ. The whole variable domain, remainder taken from reference TRBV5-1 and TRBJ1-4, is KAGVTQTPRYLIKTRGQQVTLSCSPISGHRSVSWYQQTPGQGLQFLFEYFSETQRNKGNFPGRFSGRQFSNSRSEMNVSTLELGDSALYLCASSASGTHATNEKLFFGSGTQLSVL.

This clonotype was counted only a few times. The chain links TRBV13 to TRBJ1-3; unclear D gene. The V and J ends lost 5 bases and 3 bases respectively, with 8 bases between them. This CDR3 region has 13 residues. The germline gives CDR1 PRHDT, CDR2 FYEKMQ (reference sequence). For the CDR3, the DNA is TGTGCCAGCAGCATAGACTTTGGAAACACCATATATTTT. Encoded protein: CASSIDFGNTIYF. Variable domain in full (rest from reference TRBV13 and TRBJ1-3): AAGVIQSPRHLIKEKRETATLKCYPIPRHDTVYWYQQGPGQDPQFLISFYEKMQSDKGSIPDRFSAQQFSDYHSELNMSSLELGDSALYFCASSIDFGNTIYFGEGSWLTVV.

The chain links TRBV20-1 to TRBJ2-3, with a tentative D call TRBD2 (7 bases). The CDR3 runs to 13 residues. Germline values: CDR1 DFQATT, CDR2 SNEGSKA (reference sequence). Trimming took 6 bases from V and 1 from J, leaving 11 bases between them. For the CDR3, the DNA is TGCAGTGCGGAGGGGGGGGGCACAGATACGCAGTATTTT. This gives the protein CSAEGGGTDTQYF.

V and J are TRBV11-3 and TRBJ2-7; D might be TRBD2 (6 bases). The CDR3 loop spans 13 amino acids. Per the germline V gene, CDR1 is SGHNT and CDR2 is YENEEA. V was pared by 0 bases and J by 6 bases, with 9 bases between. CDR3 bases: TGTGCCAGCAGCTTAGATGGGGGGAGCGAGCAGTACTTC. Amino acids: CASSLDGGSEQYF. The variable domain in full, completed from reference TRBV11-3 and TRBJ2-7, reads EAGVVQSPRYKIIEKKQPVAFWCNPISGHNTLYWYLQNLGQGPELLIRYENEEAVDDSQLPKDRFSAERLKGVDSTLKIQPAELGDSAVYLCASSLDGGSEQYFGPGTRLTVT.

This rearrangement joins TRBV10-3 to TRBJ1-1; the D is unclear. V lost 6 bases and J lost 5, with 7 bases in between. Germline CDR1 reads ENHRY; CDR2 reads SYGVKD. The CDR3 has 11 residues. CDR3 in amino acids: CAIRSGTEAFF. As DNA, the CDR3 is TGTGCCATCAGGTCGGGGACTGAAGCTTTCTTT.

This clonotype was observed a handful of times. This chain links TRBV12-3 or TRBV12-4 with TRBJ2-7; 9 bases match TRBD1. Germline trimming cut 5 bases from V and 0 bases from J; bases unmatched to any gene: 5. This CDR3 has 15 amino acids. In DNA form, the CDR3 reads TGTGCCAGCAGTCGACAGGGGGGAGGCTCCTACGAGCAGTACTTC. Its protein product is CASSRQGGGSYEQYF.